This TCR beta chain stems from a study of blood T cell repertoires in COVID-19. For the study at large: Collection of acute and convalescent COVID-19 samples took place in the United States, Italy and Spain. Nucleic acid was either cDNA or gDNA, and it came from T cells, B-cell-depleted T cells, or PBMCs.

Authors' methods: From reference gene primer amplification, estimates of nucleated cell counts were derived. Only in-frame clones appear in the TCRdb table, and some are missing; sequencing was by immunoSEQ multiplex PCR. D and trimming come from the DNA, and the V and J calls and clone size come from that table. This table has 300,000 to 350,000 clones, about 90% appearing once. CDR3 length: 18 amino acids. Sequenced: peripheral blood. This chain connects TRBV21-1 to TRBJ2-2; the DNA was not used to check the table's D call, TRBD2. TRBV21-1 is labeled a pseudogene. The receptor was isolated from a man aged 18 to 30 with active or convalescent COVID-19. The CDR3 bases are TGTGCCAGCAGCAAAATTAAAGGGAGGAAGGGAAACACCGGGGAGCTGTTTTTT. Translated: CASSKIKGRKGNTGELFF.